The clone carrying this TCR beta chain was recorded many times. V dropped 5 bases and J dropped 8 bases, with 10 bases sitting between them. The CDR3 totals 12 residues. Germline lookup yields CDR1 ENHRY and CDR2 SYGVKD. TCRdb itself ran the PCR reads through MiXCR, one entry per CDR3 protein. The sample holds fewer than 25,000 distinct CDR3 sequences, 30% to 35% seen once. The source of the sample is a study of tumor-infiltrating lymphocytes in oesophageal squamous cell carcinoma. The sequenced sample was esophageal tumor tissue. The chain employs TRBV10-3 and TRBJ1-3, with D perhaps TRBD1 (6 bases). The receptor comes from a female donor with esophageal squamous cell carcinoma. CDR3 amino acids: CAISTGPDTIYF. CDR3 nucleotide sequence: TGTGCCATCAGTACAGGGCCGGACACCATATATTTT.